This T cell receptor beta chain appears in the sequencing data of a study of regulatory T cells in long-lasting Graves disease. V dropped 1 base and J dropped 1 base, with 8 bases sitting between them. CDR1 is SGHRS and CDR2 is YFSETQ in the germline V gene. CDR3 length: 14 residues. Arm-PCR of CDR3 regions with iRepertoire HTBI primers generated TCR beta libraries. TCRdb re-derived calls from the multiplex PCR reads in MiXCR, one entry per CDR3 protein. The sample lists roughly 530,000 distinct CDR3 sequences, approximately 16% seen once, with 20% to 30% in the top ten. This clonotype was counted many times. Time point here: newly diagnosed GD, antithyroid drugs for less than 3 months. From PBMCs, RNA was extracted and then used to make the TCR library. These data were also reused for a study on T cells in Graves' hyperthyroidism and ophthalmopathy.

The chain is built from TRBV5-1 and TRBJ1-1; the D is unclear. This TCR was sampled from a woman in her forties or fifties with Graves disease. The input for sequencing was peripheral blood mononuclear cells (PBMCs), taken at new diagnosis, from a patient treated with antithyroid drugs. The CDR3 DNA reads TGCGCCAGCAGCTTGAGGAGGTCGAACACTGAAGCTTTCTTT. This gives the protein CASSLRRSNTEAFF.